The 25 T cell receptor beta chains presented below share a single source sample, sequenced in a study of graft-versus-host responses after intestinal transplantation. These receptors' targets are unknown. Using immunoSEQ multiplex PCR, the repertoire was profiled, and TCRdb retains in-frame clones only, with some absent. The sample includes about 25,000 clones, roughly 82% of them seen just once. Sample: unstimulated CD8+ T cells sorted from spleen or lymph node cells, taken before transplant. These receptor sequences come from a human donor who was the organ donor for an intestinal transplant.

This clone was seen only once. The V gene is TRBV2, the J gene TRBJ1-2, with TRBD1 matching 9 bases. The germline CDR1 and CDR2 sequences are SNHLY and FYNNEI. This CDR3 is built from 13 residues. J gave up 8 bases and V 1 base, and 2 bases lay outside the gene matches. CDR3 sequence: CASSEDRGLGYTF. The CDR3 DNA reads as TGTGCCAGCAGTGAAGACAGGGGGCTCGGCTACACCTTC.

The chain is built from TRBV7-9 and TRBJ1-3, with D possibly TRBD1 on 6 matching bases. The germline CDR1 and CDR2 sequences are SEHNR and FQNEAQ (reference sequence). The CDR3 has 16 residues. The V gene lost 4 bases and the J gene lost 1 base, with 14 bases spanning the gap. The CDR3: CASSSTNRESGNTIYF. The CDR3 region has the DNA TGTGCCAGCAGCTCAACTAACAGGGAGTCTGGAAACACCATATATTTT.

The chain recombines TRBV10-3 with TRBJ1-5; D is undetermined. Trimming stripped 3 bases from V and 6 bases from J, with 6 bases between. Per the germline V gene, CDR1 is ENHRY and CDR2 is SYGVKD. This CDR3 spans 12 amino acids. CDR3 residues: CAISEGIQPQHF. The CDR3 DNA follows: TGTGCCATCAGTGAAGGGATTCAGCCCCAGCATTTT.

This rearrangement joins TRBV15 to TRBJ1-5; D ambiguous. This CDR3 has 17 residues. Per the germline V gene, CDR1 is LNHNV and CDR2 is YYDKDF (reference sequence). Trimming took off 0 bases at V and 0 bases at J, with 12 bases between the two ends. The chain's CDR3 is CATSRELHENSNQPQHF. Here the CDR3 DNA reads TGTGCCACCAGCAGAGAACTACACGAAAATAGCAATCAGCCCCAGCATTTT.

The rearrangement uses TRBV13 and TRBJ1-6, with a weak D call TRBD1 (5 bases). The CDR3 totals 18 residues. Between the trimmed V and J ends, which lost 0 bases and 5 bases, there was a span of 17 bases. Germline V gene data show CDR1 as PRHDT and CDR2 as FYEKMQ (reference sequence). The chain's CDR3 is CASSLGRGRAVHNSPLHF. CDR3 nucleotides: TGTGCCAGCAGCTTAGGCCGGGGCAGGGCCGTACATAATTCACCCCTCCACTTT.

This clone was recorded a few times. The chain recombines TRBV27 with TRBJ2-7; 10 nucleotides align to TRBD2. The ends lost 0 bases at V and 6 bases at J; junction bases unmatched: 5. This CDR3 contains 15 residues. The germline gives CDR1 MNHEY, CDR2 SMNVEV (reference sequence). CDR3 in DNA: TGTGCCAGCAGTTTATCGTTAGCGGGAGGAAGCGAGCAGTACTTC. Residues: CASSLSLAGGSEQYF.

This clone was observed a handful of times. CDR3 residues: CASAAGIYNEQFF. The DNA for the CDR3 is TGTGCCAGCGCGGCGGGAATCTACAATGAGCAGTTCTTC. The genes are TRBV9 and TRBJ2-1, with D possibly being TRBD2 (6 bases). The CDR3 contains 13 residues. Germline CDR1 is SGDLS and CDR2 is YYNGEE. V gave up 7 bases and J gave up 3 bases, with 11 bases separating them.

This clone was observed a single time. The genes are TRBV18 and TRBJ2-1, with D unclear. The ends were cut back, 4 bases at V and 8 bases at J, with 12 bases in the middle. The germline gives CDR1 KGHSH, CDR2 LQKENI. CDR3 length equals 13 residues. The CDR3 DNA is TGTGCCAGCTCACTTCTTCCGGTGGATGAGCAGTTCTTC. This codes for CASSLLPVDEQFF. The variable domain in full, with the rest retrieved from reference TRBV18 and TRBJ2-1, is NAGVMQNPRHLVRRRGQEARLRCSPMKGHSHVYWYRQLPEEGLKFMVYLQKENIIDESGMPKERFSAEFPKEGPSILRIQQVVRGDSAAYFCASSLLPVDEQFFGPGTRLTVL.

The rearrangement uses TRBV25-1 and TRBJ2-1; D gene unclear. In germline, CDR1 is MGHDK, CDR2 SYGVNS. This CDR3 is 10 amino acids long. Trimming removed 5 bases from V and 5 bases from J, with 1 base in between. The DNA for the CDR3 is TGTGCCAGCAGTCACAATGAGCAGTTCTTC. Its protein is CASSHNEQFF.

The chain links TRBV11-2 to TRBJ2-7; 12 bases are shared with TRBD2. The CDR3 is made up of 17 amino acids. Losses at the gene ends were 1 base for V and 2 bases for J; bases not matched to a gene: 6. Germline CDR1 and CDR2: SGHAT and FQNNGV. The CDR3 DNA follows: TGTGCCAGCAGCTTAGTCCCTAGCGGGGGGGGCCCCTACGAGCAGTACTTC. Translation gives CASSLVPSGGGPYEQYF.

This clone was recorded once. The chain combines TRBV6-5 with TRBJ1-5; TRBD1 matches at 7 bases. J was trimmed by 5 bases and V by 5 bases; bases with no gene match: 3. The CDR3 extends over 13 amino acids. The V gene's germline CDR1 is MNHEY and CDR2 SVGAGI. CDR3 in amino acids: CASSTGEYQPQHF. CDR3 DNA: TGTGCCAGCAGTACAGGGGAATATCAGCCCCAGCATTTT.

The rearrangement joins TRBV19 to TRBJ1-1; D is unresolved. Germline CDR1 is LNHDA and CDR2 is SQIVND (reference sequence). The CDR3 loop spans 15 amino acids. Trimming removed 5 bases from V and 4 bases from J, with 17 bases in between. CDR3 residues: CASSLGVALATEAFF. The CDR3 nucleotides are TGTGCCAGTAGTCTTGGGGTGGCTCTTGCCACTGAAGCTTTCTTT.

V is TRBV4-2 and J is TRBJ2-1; 8 bases are a match to TRBD2. CDR1 is LGHNA, CDR2 YNFKEQ, per germline. The junction had 11 bases not matched to a gene; V was cut back by 1 base and J by 6 bases. The length of the CDR3 is 17 residues. The CDR3 nucleotides are TGTGCCAGCAGCCAAGGGGTTACGGGAGGGCCCCCCAATGAGCAGTTCTTC. Translating it yields CASSQGVTGGPPNEQFF.

This clone was detected a few times. The gene calls are TRBV4-3 and TRBJ2-7; D is unclear. Germline-derived CDR1 and CDR2 are LGHNA and YSLEER. This CDR3 is built from 14 residues. Between the trimmed V and J ends, which lost 0 bases and 2 bases, there was a span of 8 bases. DNA for the CDR3: TGCGCCAGCAGCCAAGAGGTCTCGGCCTACGAGCAGTACTTC. Its protein product is CASSQEVSAYEQYF.

The chain is built from TRBV5-5 and TRBJ1-1; D remains ambiguous. Per germline, CDR1 SGHKS and CDR2 YYEKEE (reference sequence). This CDR3 is built from 16 residues. Trimming took off 3 bases at V and 0 bases at J, with 15 bases between the two ends. This chain's CDR3 is CASSSVPPTMNTEAFF. The CDR3 DNA follows: TGTGCCAGCAGCTCCGTCCCGCCGACTATGAACACTGAAGCTTTCTTT.

The V gene is TRBV12-5, the J gene TRBJ2-7; 8 positions match TRBD2. CDR1 is LGHNT and CDR2 is FRNRAP in the germline V gene. V was pared by 4 bases and J by 0 bases, with 2 bases of the junction left unmatched. The CDR3 loop spans 14 amino acids. This chain's CDR3 is CASGWGTSSYEQYF. DNA for the CDR3: TGTGCTAGTGGTTGGGGGACTAGCTCCTACGAGCAGTACTTC. Supplemented by reference TRBV12-5 and TRBJ2-7, the full variable domain reads DARVTQTPRHKVTEMGQEVTMRCQPILGHNTVFWYRQTMMQGLELLAYFRNRAPLDDSGMPKDRFSAEMPDATLATLKIQPSEPRDSAVYFCASGWGTSSYEQYFGPGTRLTVT.

This chain links TRBV7-9 with TRBJ1-1, with D perhaps matching TRBD1 (6 bases). Trimming stripped 5 bases from V and 1 base from J, with 14 bases between. Germline values: CDR1 SEHNR, CDR2 FQNEAQ (reference sequence). The CDR3 totals 15 residues. CDR3 sequence (DNA): TGTGCCAGCAGCCCATCCGGGGGCAGGAACACTGAAGCTTTCTTT. Translation gives CASSPSGGRNTEAFF.

The chain is built from TRBV5-4 and TRBJ2-1; D might be TRBD2 (6 bases). Trimming left V 0 bases short and J 5 bases short, with 15 bases between. The CDR3 has 16 residues. CDR1 and CDR2 from the germline V gene are SGHNT and YYREEE (reference sequence). CDR3 protein: CASSLGLDSADNEQFF. The DNA of the CDR3 is TGTGCCAGCAGCTTGGGACTAGATTCCGCAGACAATGAGCAGTTCTTC.

V is TRBV7-8 and J is TRBJ2-2; D call uncertain. Germline V CDR1 and CDR2: SGHVS, FQNEAQ. The CDR3 extends over 14 amino acids. Trimming cost V 2 bases and J 8 bases, with 12 bases left between them. CDR3 in DNA: TGTGCCAGCAGCTTAATCGCGGCTGGGGGGGAGCTGTTTTTT. Amino acid sequence: CASSLIAAGGELFF.

The CDR3 region has the DNA TGTGCCAGCAGTGCCGGACTAGCCGCGAGCTCCTACAATGAGCAGTTCTTC. Its protein product is CASSAGLAASSYNEQFF. The chain joins TRBV25-1 to TRBJ2-1, with TRBD2 matching 8 bases. Trimming took 4 bases from V and 0 from J; bases not matched to a gene: 8. The germline CDR1 and CDR2 sequences are MGHDK and SYGVNS. The CDR3 is made up of 17 amino acids.

The chain has TRBV5-1 and TRBJ2-5, with 7 bases that match TRBD2. The end of the DNA aligns better with TRBJ2-7, so the J call may be wrong. Germline V gene sequence: CDR1 SGHRS, CDR2 YFSETQ. CDR3 length: 16 residues. CDR3 DNA: TGCGCCAGCAGCTTGGCCCGGGCGGGGGTCTCCTACGAGCAGTACTTC. Translating it yields CASSLARAGVSYEQYF.

This chain connects TRBV7-8 to TRBJ2-5; D remains unclear. Gene TRBJ2-7 matches the end of the DNA better, so the J call may be wrong. Germline values: CDR1 SGHVS, CDR2 FQNEAQ. The CDR3 spans 12 residues. The CDR3 region is CASSLQAYEQYF. The CDR3 DNA sequence: TGTGCCAGCAGCTTACAGGCCTACGAGCAGTACTTC.

This CDR3 is CAWSEAGNEQFF. CDR3 sequence (DNA): TGTGCCTGGAGTGAAGCGGGTAATGAGCAGTTCTTC. V usage is TRBV30 and J usage is TRBJ2-1; D is perhaps TRBD2 (6 bases). Trimming removed 1 base at V and 7 bases at J, with 8 bases between. The CDR3 contains 12 residues. Germline V gene lookup returns CDR1 GTSNPN and CDR2 SVGIG (reference sequence).

In its sample, this clone was seen once. V gene TRBV9 combines with J gene TRBJ2-7; TRBD1 matches 8 bases. Germline-derived CDR1 and CDR2 are SGDLS and YYNGEE. V dropped 0 bases and J dropped 6; count of bases not matched to a gene: 5. The CDR3 extends over 14 amino acids. This CDR3 reads CASSVDGRGLEQYF. CDR3 DNA sequence: TGTGCCAGCAGCGTAGATGGCAGGGGGCTCGAGCAGTACTTC. Filled out from reference TRBV9 and TRBJ2-7, the complete variable domain reads DSGVTQTPKHLITATGQRVTLRCSPRSGDLSVYWYQQSLDQGLQFLIQYYNGEERAKGNILERFSAQQFPDLHSELNLSSLELGDSALYFCASSVDGRGLEQYFGPGTRLTVT.

The chain couples TRBV4-3 to TRBJ1-3, with D hard to call. The CDR3 extends over 13 amino acids. The germline V gene has CDR1 LGHNA and CDR2 YSLEER. Trimming cost V 3 bases and J 4 bases, with 7 bases left between them. The CDR3 loop reads CASSQAVGNTIYF. As DNA, the CDR3 is TGCGCCAGCAGCCAGGCCGTGGGAAACACCATATATTTT.